This TCR beta chain derives from a study of T cell responses to AZD1222 COVID-19 vaccine. Study results and caveats: It was only a handful of AZD1222 recipients who were seropositive at baseline. Nearly half of spike-specific TCRs reportedly target unmutated variant regions. White British donors predominated, females outnumbered males, and clonal diversity was possibly underestimated.

Concerning this clone: Its target is unknown.

Sequenced by immunoSEQ multiplex PCR; TCRdb stores in-frame clones only, minus some. Of roughly 150,000 clones detected, 90% appear once; the ten largest clones hold 5% to 6.5%. The CDR3 is 14 amino acids. The trim removed 3 bases at V and 9 bases at J, leaving 7 bases unmatched. Germline V gene sequence: CDR1 SGHAT, CDR2 FQNNGV. Sequencing used peripheral blood, obtained 28 days after the second AZD1222 dose. The TCR sequence derives from an adult who received the AZD1222 COVID-19 vaccine. The genes are TRBV11-2 and TRBJ2-1; 8 bases agree with TRBD1. The CDR3 region is CASSFRTGTSEQFF. In nucleotides, the CDR3 is TGTGCCAGCAGCTTCAGGACAGGGACCAGTGAGCAGTTCTTC.